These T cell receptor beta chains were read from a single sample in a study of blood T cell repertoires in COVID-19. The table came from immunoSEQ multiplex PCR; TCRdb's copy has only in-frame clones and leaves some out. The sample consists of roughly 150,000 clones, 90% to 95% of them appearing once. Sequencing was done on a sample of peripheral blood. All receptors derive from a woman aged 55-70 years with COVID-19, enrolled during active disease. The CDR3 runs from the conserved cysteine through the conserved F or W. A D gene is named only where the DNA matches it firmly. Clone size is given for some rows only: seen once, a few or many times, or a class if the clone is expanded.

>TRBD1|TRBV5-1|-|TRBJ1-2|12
TGCGCCAGCAGCAACGGGGACAGTCACTACACCTTC
CASSNGDSHYTF
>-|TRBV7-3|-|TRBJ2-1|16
TGTGCCAGCAGCTTAAGGGCGGGGAGTATAATCAATGAGCAGTTCTTC
CASSLRAGSIINEQFF
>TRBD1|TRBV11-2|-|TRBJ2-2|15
TGTGCCAGCAGCTTAACGGGACAGACAACCGGGGAGCTGTTTTTT
CASSLTGQTTGELFF
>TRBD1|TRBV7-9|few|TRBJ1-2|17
TGTGCCAGCAGCCCCCTGACAGGGTTCGTAGCTAACTATGGCTACACCTTC
CASSPLTGFVANYGYTF
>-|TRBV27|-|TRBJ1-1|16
TGTGCCAGCAGTTTAAATCAAGGTGTGTGGAGCACTGAAGCTTTCTTT
CASSLNQGVWSTEAFF
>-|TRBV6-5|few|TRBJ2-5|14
TGTGCCAGCAGTTACACGACTAGGGCAGAGACCCAGTACTTC
CASSYTTRAETQYF
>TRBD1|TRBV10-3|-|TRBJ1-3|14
TGTGCCATCAGCCAGACAGGGTACGGAAACACCATATATTTT
CAISQTGYGNTIYF
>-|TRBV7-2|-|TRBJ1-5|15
TGTGCCAGCAGCTTAGGCAGGGGTCGCAATCAGCCCCAGCATTTT
CASSLGRGRNQPQHF
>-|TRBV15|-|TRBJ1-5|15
TGTGCCACCAGCAGAGTGGCACCTAGCAATCAGCCCCAGCATTTT
CATSRVAPSNQPQHF
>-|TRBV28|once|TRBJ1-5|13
TGTGCCAGCCTTTCCATGCTGCAGGAGCCCCAGCATTTT
CASLSMLQEPQHF
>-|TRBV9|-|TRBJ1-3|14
TGTGCCAGCAGCGTGGGGGGGCCTGGAAACACCATATATTTT
CASSVGGPGNTIYF
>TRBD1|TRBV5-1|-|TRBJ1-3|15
TGCGCCAGCAGCTTGCGACAGGGGGCGGTCGGCACCATATATTTT
CASSLRQGAVGTIYF
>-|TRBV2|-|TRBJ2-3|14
TGTGCCAGGACAACTAGCCGGGGACCAGATACGCAGTATTTT
CARTTSRGPDTQYF
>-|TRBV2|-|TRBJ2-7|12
TGTGCCGGTAAACGGGATACCTACGAGCAGTACTTC
CAGKRDTYEQYF
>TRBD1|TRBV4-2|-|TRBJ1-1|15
TGTGCCAGCAGCCAAGCTCGGACAGGGGGCCAAGAAGCTTTCTTT
CASSQARTGGQEAFF
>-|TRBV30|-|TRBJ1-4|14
TGTGCCTGGAGTGTCCGCGGGGTTAATGAAAAACTGTTTTTT
CAWSVRGVNEKLFF
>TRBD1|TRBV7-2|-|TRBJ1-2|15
TGTGCCAGCAGCTTAGCGGGACAGGCCCTCTATGGCTACACCTTC
CASSLAGQALYGYTF
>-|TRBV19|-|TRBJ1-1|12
TGTGCCAGTAGTCAAGGACTGGCTGAAGCTTTCTTT
CASSQGLAEAFF
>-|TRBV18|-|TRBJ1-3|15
TGTGCCAGCTCGCTACGGGGGGCTGGTGGAAACACCATATATTTT
CASSLRGAGGNTIYF
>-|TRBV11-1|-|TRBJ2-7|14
TGTGCCAGCAGCCAGGACTTCGGCTACTACGAGCAGTACTTC
CASSQDFGYYEQYF
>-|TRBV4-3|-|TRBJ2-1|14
TGCGCCAGCAGCCAAGTAGGCAGGGACAATGAGCAGTTCTTC
CASSQVGRDNEQFF
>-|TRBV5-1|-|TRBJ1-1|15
TGCGCCAGCAGCGACGCTCGGGTCGGGAACACTGAAGCTTTCTTT
CASSDARVGNTEAFF